This T cell receptor beta chain comes out of a study (dated by TCRdb to about 2015). Study-level background: The study examined whether tumor-infiltrating Tregs in breast cancer are drawn from blood Tregs or arise in situ by conversion from other CD4+ T cell subsets. The research as a whole found: Tumor memory CD4+ T cell TCR gene usage clustered with blood and lymph node memory CD4+ cells and lymph node naive CD4+ cells. The TCR alpha and beta sequences of tumor-infiltrating Tregs showed the greatest overlap with tumor naive CD4+ T cells, followed by blood naive CD4+ T cells. The larger-cohort validation was restricted to a single TCR beta V-J rearrangement rather than whole repertoires.

CDR1 is given as ENHRY and CDR2 as SYGVKD, both from the germline V gene. Trimming takes 6 bases off V and 8 bases off J; junction bases not matched to a gene: 7. The CDR3 runs 13 residues from the cysteine to the phenylalanine. The CDR3 DNA has 39 bases and is translated from base 1. Full-length TCR variable regions were amplified by 5' RACE PCR with constant-region reverse primers, followed by semi-nested PCR with Nested Universal Primer A. The ReliaPrep RNA Cell Miniprep System was used to extract total RNA, which was then reverse transcribed into 5'RACE-ready cDNA with the SMARTer RACE 5'/3' Kit. An Illumina MiSeq was used to sequence the full-length TCR alpha and beta libraries, which had been barcoded with multiplex adaptors. The paper's processing steps were these. For each of nine subset-tissue groups, sequencing data from the five patients were combined, and the groups were compared by unsupervised clustering of TCR gene usage. The Morisita-Horn index, with shared sequences weighted by their contribution to each repertoire, was used to calculate repertoire similarity. The public sequencing data were trimmed at Q25 with fastp and processed into clonotypes with MiXCR by TCRdb, which kept only in-frame beta chains. One record per CDR3 amino acid sequence lists the most common genes and DNA. The V and J calls come from TCRdb's annotation, not from the publication. The sample table contains approximately 11,000 distinct CDR3 sequences; only one count was recorded for approximately 17% of them. Around 4% of the sample is taken by the ten largest.

This clonotype was seen many times. Its antigen is unknown. One base away there is no much larger clone; base qualities are not given. Cells that were CD4+CD25+CD127-/low were isolated as Tregs. Tregs, naive and memory CD4+ T cells from tumor, blood and ipsilateral draining lymph nodes of five or six breast cancer patients underwent full-length TCR alpha and beta sequencing. Tumor tissue and lymph nodes obtained from ipsilateral axillary dissection were perfused with PBS, minced and then digested with collagenase I and hyaluronidase. Ficoll density gradient centrifugation was used to isolate mononuclear cells from lymph nodes or from approximately 46 ml of peripheral blood. A purity exceeding 90% was confirmed by FACS for the sorted cell populations.

The specimen sequenced was Tregs sorted from a lymph node. The chain is assembled from TRBV10-3 and TRBJ2-3; TRBD2 agrees with 8 junctional bases. The sequence came from a female donor with breast cancer. The CDR3 in this case is CAIRSPTSATQYF. The sequence in DNA is TGTGCCATCAGGTCCCCGACTAGCGCTACGCAGTATTTT.